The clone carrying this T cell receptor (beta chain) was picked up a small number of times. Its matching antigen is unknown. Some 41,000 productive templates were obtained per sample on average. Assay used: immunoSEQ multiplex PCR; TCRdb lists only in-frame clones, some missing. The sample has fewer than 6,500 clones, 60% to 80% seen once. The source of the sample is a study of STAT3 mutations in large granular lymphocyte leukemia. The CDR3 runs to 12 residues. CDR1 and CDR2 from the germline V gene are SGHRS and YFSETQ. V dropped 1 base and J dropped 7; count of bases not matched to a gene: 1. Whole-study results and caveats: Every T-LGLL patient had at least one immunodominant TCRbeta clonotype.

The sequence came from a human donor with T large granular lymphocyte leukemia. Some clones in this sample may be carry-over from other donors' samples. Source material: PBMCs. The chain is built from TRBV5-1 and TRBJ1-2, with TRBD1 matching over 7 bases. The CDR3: CASSLSGGGYTF. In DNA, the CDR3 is TGCGCCAGCAGCTTGTCAGGGGGTGGCTACACCTTC. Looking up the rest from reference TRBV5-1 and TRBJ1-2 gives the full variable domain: KAGVTQTPRYLIKTRGQQVTLSCSPISGHRSVSWYQQTPGQGLQFLFEYFSETQRNKGNFPGRFSGRQFSNSRSEMNVSTLELGDSALYLCASSLSGGGYTFGSGTRLTVV.